This TCR beta chain derives from a study of identifying expanded T cells in peripheral blood. Study-level results: Variance in clone template counts between roughly two-week samples significantly increased with total template count across all healthy donors.

During the collection period, no donor immune events like infections were recorded. In regard to this clone: Its antigen is not known.

Losses at the gene ends were 5 bases for V and 1 base for J; bases not matched to a gene: 13. The CDR3 runs 18 residues. Per germline, CDR1 SGHVS and CDR2 FQNEAQ. Data came from immunoSEQ multiplex PCR; TCRdb stores just in-frame clones and leaves some out. This table holds 85,000 to 120,000 clones, about nine tenths found once. The TCR sequence derives from a person aged 18 to 75 in good health. The chain is built from TRBV7-8 and TRBJ1-2; 10 positions match TRBD1. Material: blood. In DNA form, the CDR3 reads TGTGCCAGCAGCCTACGGACAGGGGGTAGTAGTCGTAACTATGGCTACACCTTC. It yields the protein CASSLRTGGSSRNYGYTF.